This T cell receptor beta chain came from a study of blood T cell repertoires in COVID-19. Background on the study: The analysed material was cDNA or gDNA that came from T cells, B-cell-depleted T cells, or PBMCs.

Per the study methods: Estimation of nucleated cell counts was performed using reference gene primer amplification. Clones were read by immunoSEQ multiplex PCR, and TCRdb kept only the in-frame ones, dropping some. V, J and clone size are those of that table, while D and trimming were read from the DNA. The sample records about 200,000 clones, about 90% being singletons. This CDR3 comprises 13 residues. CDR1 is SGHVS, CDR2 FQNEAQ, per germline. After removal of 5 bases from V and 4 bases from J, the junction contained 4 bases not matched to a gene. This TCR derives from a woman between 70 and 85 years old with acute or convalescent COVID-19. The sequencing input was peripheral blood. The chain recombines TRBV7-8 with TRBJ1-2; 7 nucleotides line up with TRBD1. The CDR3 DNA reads TGTGCCAGCAGCGTTGGACAGGTCTATGGCTACACCTTC. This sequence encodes CASSVGQVYGYTF.